This T cell receptor (beta chain) was sequenced for a study of molecular identifiers for immune sequencing clone quantification. The wider study: Four of five splits of RNA from 20,000 or 100,000 naive CD8 cells were sequenced in replicates.

Listed TCR primers and previously described methods were used for bulk TCR libraries. A single record per CDR3 protein comes from TCRdb applying MiXCR to the PCR reads. Among around 460,000 distinct CDR3 sequences listed, over 20% were seen once. Germline assignment: CDR1 SGHRS and CDR2 YFSETQ. The V end lost 1 base, the J end lost 5 bases, and 9 bases lay between the germline ends. This CDR3 has 13 amino acids. This clonotype was counted many times. What was sequenced was naive CD8+ T cells from blood, with Jurkat cell RNA spiked in. The sample's subset: FACS-sorted CD8+CD4-CCR7+CD45RA+ naive T cells. This TCR was recovered from a human donor in good health. Some libraries in this study had Jurkat cell RNA spiked in. This rearrangement joins TRBV5-1 to TRBJ2-5; D remains unclear. CDR3 region: CASSLTALETQYF. CDR3 DNA: TGCGCCAGCAGCTTGACCGCGTTGGAGACCCAGTACTTC.